Below are 13 T cell receptor beta chains sequenced from a single sample in a study of shared clonotypes between healthy human individuals. Profiling relied on immunoSEQ multiplex PCR, and the TCRdb table lists in-frame clones only, not all of them. Among roughly 500,000 clones listed, 95% to 97% were seen once. The sample was naive CD4+ T cells sorted from blood. The subset denotes: CD45RA+ positively selected. Receptors originate from a woman aged 30 to 39 in good health.

The chain employs TRBV19 and TRBJ1-4; D uncertain. Per germline, CDR1 LNHDA and CDR2 SQIVND (reference sequence). Trimming left V 4 bases short and J 15 bases short, with 21 bases between. The CDR3 spans 14 residues. CDR3 coding DNA: TGTGCCAGTAGTAGAGGCAGCCCGGATTATGGTGTGTTTTTT. Translated, it gives CASSRGSPDYGVFF.

This rearrangement joins TRBV5-1 to TRBJ2-5, with 10 bases lining up with TRBD1. CDR3 size: 16 residues. The J segment lost 1 base and the V segment lost 0 bases, leaving 3 bases of the junction unmatched. Germline V gives CDR1 SGHRS, CDR2 YFSETQ. The CDR3 DNA follows: TGCGCCAGCAGCTTGGGGGACAGGGGAAGCCAAGAGACCCAGTACTTC. The encoded protein is CASSLGDRGSQETQYF.

The count of this clone is one. The rearrangement uses TRBV28 and TRBJ2-2; D uncertain. The CDR3 covers 11 residues. V was trimmed by 3 bases and J by 7 bases, leaving 3 bases between them. Per germline, CDR1 MDHEN and CDR2 SYDVKM. The CDR3 DNA sequence: TGTGCCAGCAGTTTCTTCGGGGAGCTGTTTTTT. Its translation is CASSFFGELFF.

The chain recombines TRBV5-1 with TRBJ2-1, with 7 bases matching TRBD1. The CDR3 has 14 amino acids. Germline loops: CDR1 SGHRS, CDR2 YFSETQ. The V segment lost 3 bases and the J segment 4 bases; nucleotides outside the gene matches: 4. The CDR3 DNA follows: TGCGCCAGCAGCTCAGGGACAGATTACAATGAGCAGTTCTTC. Translation gives CASSSGTDYNEQFF.

The chain is built from TRBV18 and TRBJ1-2, with 7 bases aligning to TRBD1. Losses at the gene ends were 4 bases for V and 5 bases for J; bases not matched to a gene: 16. This CDR3 spans 17 amino acids. Per germline, CDR1 KGHSH and CDR2 LQKENI. CDR3 DNA: TGTGCCAGCTCACGACTTCAACCACCCGAACAGGGGTATGGCTACACCTTC. It translates to CASSRLQPPEQGYGYTF. The full variable domain, rest sourced from reference TRBV18 and TRBJ1-2, is NAGVMQNPRHLVRRRGQEARLRCSPMKGHSHVYWYRQLPEEGLKFMVYLQKENIIDESGMPKERFSAEFPKEGPSILRIQQVVRGDSAAYFCASSRLQPPEQGYGYTFGSGTRLTVV.

V usage is TRBV11-2 and J usage is TRBJ1-3; the match to TRBD1 covers 8 bases. CDR1 is SGHAT, CDR2 FQNNGV, per germline. The ends lost 5 bases at V and 2 bases at J; junction bases unmatched: 8. There are 16 residues in the CDR3. CDR3 nucleotides: TGTGCCAGCAGCCCACTAGGGACAGGCGCTGGAAACACCATATATTTT. Translated, it gives CASSPLGTGAGNTIYF.

The chain recombines TRBV19 with TRBJ2-7; 11 bases agree with TRBD2. V shed 6 bases and J 2 bases; nucleotides not matched to a gene: 12. Germline assignment: CDR1 LNHDA and CDR2 SQIVND (reference sequence). The length of the CDR3 is 17 residues. CDR3 protein: CASSRALTSGTPYEQYF. In nucleotides, the CDR3 is TGTGCCAGTAGCCGAGCCCTGACTAGCGGGACCCCCTACGAGCAGTACTTC. The full variable domain, its missing parts supplied by reference TRBV19 and TRBJ2-7, is DGGITQSPKYLFRKEGQNVTLSCEQNLNHDAMYWYRQDPGQGLRLIYYSQIVNDFQKGDIAEGYSVSREKKESFPLTVTSAQKNPTAFYLCASSRALTSGTPYEQYFGPGTRLTVT.

The rearrangement links TRBV2 to TRBJ1-1; D ambiguous. Looked up from germline, CDR1 is SNHLY and CDR2 is FYNNEI. Trimming took 5 bases from V and 1 from J, leaving 11 bases between them. This CDR3 spans 14 amino acids. CDR3: CASSSDLRNTEAFF. In nucleotides, the CDR3 is TGTGCCAGCAGTTCTGATTTGAGGAACACTGAAGCTTTCTTT.

This clone was counted once. The chain carries TRBV18 and TRBJ2-1; no reliable D call. CDR1 is KGHSH, CDR2 LQKENI, per germline. The V end lost 1 base, the J end lost 5 bases, and 6 bases lay between the germline ends. The CDR3 has 13 residues. CDR3 sequence (DNA): TGTGCCAGCTCACCACTACACAACAATGAGCAGTTCTTC. It yields the protein CASSPLHNNEQFF.

V gene TRBV25-1 combines with J gene TRBJ2-1, with unresolved D. CDR1 and CDR2 (germline): MGHDK, SYGVNS. V was trimmed by 6 bases and J by 8 bases, leaving 8 bases between them. The CDR3 extends over 11 amino acids. CDR3 bases: TGTGCCAGCAGCCTTTTGGATGAGCAGTTCTTC. It yields the protein CASSLLDEQFF.

The chain recombines TRBV27 with TRBJ1-2, with no clear D. Germline CDR1 reads MNHEY; CDR2 reads SMNVEV (reference sequence). CDR3 length equals 13 residues. The V gene lost 5 bases and the J gene lost 6 bases, with 13 bases spanning the gap. In DNA, the CDR3 is TGTGCCAGCAGTACCACACGGACGGATGGCTACACCTTC. Amino acids: CASSTTRTDGYTF.

The rearrangement links TRBV7-9 to TRBJ1-4; tentatively, D is TRBD1 (6 bases). V was cut by 5 bases and J by 7 bases, with 17 bases left in between. The CDR3 spans 15 residues. Germline values: CDR1 SEHNR, CDR2 FQNEAQ (reference sequence). CDR3 bases: TGTGCCAGCAGCCGACAGGACCGTATAACTGAAAAACTGTTTTTT. It codes for CASSRQDRITEKLFF. The complete variable domain, with remaining parts taken from reference TRBV7-9 and TRBJ1-4, reads DTGVSQNPRHKITKRGQNVTFRCDPISEHNRLYWYRQTLGQGPEFLTYFQNEAQLEKSRLLSDRFSAERPKGSFSTLEIQRTEQGDSAMYLCASSRQDRITEKLFFGSGTQLSVL.

The V call is TRBV5-1, the J call TRBJ2-5; 7 nucleotides line up with TRBD1. The better agreement between TRBJ2-7 and the DNA end casts doubt on the J call. This CDR3 is built from 14 residues. Germline-derived CDR1 and CDR2 are SGHRS and YFSETQ. The CDR3 protein is CASSLGDRPYEQYF. For the CDR3, the DNA is TGCGCCAGCAGCTTGGGGGACAGACCATACGAGCAGTACTTC.